This entry concerns a single T cell receptor (beta chain). Its antigen is unidentified. The data were obtained in a study of cytomegalovirus exposure and HLA in healthy donors. Study results and limitations: Later on, an analysis found that several of the most significant clusters appeared to be linked to common viral pathogens, which included parvovirus B19.

Between the trimmed V and J ends, which lost 1 base and 0 bases, there was a span of 11 bases. The CDR3 covers 17 residues. Germline V gene sequence: CDR1 SGHRS, CDR2 YFSETQ. 60 Vbeta and 13 Jbeta primers were used in PCR. Sequencing was performed with immunoSEQ multiplex PCR; in TCRdb, only in-frame clones are kept and a portion is missing. The sample has more than 100,000 clones, roughly 80% seen once. The J gene is TRBJ2-6, the V gene TRBV5-1; D gene uncertain. The sample taken for sequencing was PBMCs. This sequence was found in a man aged 45-65 years in good health and CMV-seronegative. CDR3 DNA sequence: TGCGCCAGCAGCTTGTTAGACTTACTCTCTGGGGCCAACGTCCTGACTTTC. It is translated as CASSLLDLLSGANVLTF.